This record concerns one TCR beta chain sequence. The ends were cut back, 0 bases at V and 3 bases at J, with 9 bases in the middle. The germline V gene has CDR1 MNHEY and CDR2 SVGAGI. The CDR3 spans 15 residues. This sample is drawn from a study of blood T cell repertoires in COVID-19. Overall study: Sites in the United States, Italy and Spain provided acute and convalescent COVID-19 samples.

The assay was immunoSEQ multiplex PCR, and TCRdb's table has in-frame clones only and misses some. The data hold approximately 240,000 clones, with nearly 95% observed a single time. Seattle's enrolled individuals joined amid active infection and were then monitored longitudinally. Sequenced sample: peripheral blood. The chain uses TRBV6-5 and TRBJ1-5, with D maybe TRBD1 (5 bases). This TCR was sampled from a man younger than 45 with COVID-19, enrolled during active disease. The chain's CDR3 is CASSYSFRANQPQHF. The CDR3 DNA reads as TGTGCCAGCAGTTACTCGTTCAGGGCCAATCAGCCCCAGCATTTT.